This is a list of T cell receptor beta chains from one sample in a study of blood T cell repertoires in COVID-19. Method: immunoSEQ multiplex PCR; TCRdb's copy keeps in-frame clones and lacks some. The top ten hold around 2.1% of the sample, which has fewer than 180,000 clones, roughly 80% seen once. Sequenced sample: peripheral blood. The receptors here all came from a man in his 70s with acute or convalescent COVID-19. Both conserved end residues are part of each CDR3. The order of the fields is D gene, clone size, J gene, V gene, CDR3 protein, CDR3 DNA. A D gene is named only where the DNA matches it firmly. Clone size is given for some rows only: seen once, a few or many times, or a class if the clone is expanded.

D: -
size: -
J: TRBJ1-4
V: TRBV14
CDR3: CASSSTGNVDEKLFF
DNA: TGTGCCAGCAGCTCAACAGGGAATGTTGATGAAAAACTGTTTTTT

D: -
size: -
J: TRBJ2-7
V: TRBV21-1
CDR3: CASSLPLREQYF
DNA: TGTGCCAGCAGCCTTCCCCTCCGGGAGCAGTACTTC

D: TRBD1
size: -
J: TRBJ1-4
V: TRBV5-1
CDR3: CASSLGGGQGPPRANEKLFF
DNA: TGCGCCAGCAGCTTGGGGGGCGGACAGGGGCCTCCCCGCGCTAATGAAAAACTGTTTTTT

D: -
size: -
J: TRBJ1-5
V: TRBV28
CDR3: CASQGSYSNQPQHF
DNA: TGTGCCAGCCAGGGCAGCTATAGCAATCAGCCCCAGCATTTT

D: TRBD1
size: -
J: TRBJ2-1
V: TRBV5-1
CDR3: CASRLQTGGSADNEQFF
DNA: TGCGCCAGCCGGCTTCAGACAGGGGGGAGCGCCGACAATGAGCAGTTCTTC

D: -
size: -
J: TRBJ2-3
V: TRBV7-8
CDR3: CASSRGRNPRGTDTQYF
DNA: TGTGCCAGCAGCCGCGGACGGAACCCTCGGGGGACAGATACGCAGTATTTT

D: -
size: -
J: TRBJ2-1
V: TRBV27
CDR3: CASATSRLNEQFF
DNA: TGTGCCAGCGCAACCTCTAGGCTCAATGAGCAGTTCTTC

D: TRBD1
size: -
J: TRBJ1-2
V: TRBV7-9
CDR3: CASSPTSGQGFNYGYTF
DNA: TGTGCCAGCAGCCCGACCAGTGGACAGGGGTTCAACTATGGCTACACCTTC

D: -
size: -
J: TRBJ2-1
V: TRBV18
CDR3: CASSPFTQGSSYNEQFF
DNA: TGTGCCAGCTCACCGTTTACTCAGGGTAGCTCCTACAATGAGCAGTTCTTC

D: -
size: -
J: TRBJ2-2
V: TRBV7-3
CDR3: CASSPGGEIGELFF
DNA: TGTGCCAGCAGCCCGGGGGGCGAGATCGGGGAGCTGTTTTTT

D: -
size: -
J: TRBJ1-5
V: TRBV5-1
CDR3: CASSLAGGSNQPQHF
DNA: TGCGCCAGCAGCTTGGCCGGGGGTAGCAATCAGCCCCAGCATTTT

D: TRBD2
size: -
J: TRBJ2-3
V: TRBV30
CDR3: CAWVLAGGTDTQYF
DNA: TGTGCCTGGGTACTAGCGGGAGGCACAGATACGCAGTATTTT

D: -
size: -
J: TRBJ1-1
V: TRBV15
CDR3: CATSRGAGMNTEAFF
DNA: TGTGCCACCAGCAGAGGGGCAGGGATGAACACTGAAGCTTTCTTT

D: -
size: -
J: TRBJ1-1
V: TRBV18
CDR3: CASSLGRRNTEAFF
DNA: TGTGCCAGCTCACTGGGTCGGAGGAACACTGAAGCTTTCTTT

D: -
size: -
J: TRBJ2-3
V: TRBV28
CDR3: CASSSVRGTSTDTQYF
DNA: TGTGCCAGCAGTTCGGTGCGGGGAACTAGCACAGATACGCAGTATTTT

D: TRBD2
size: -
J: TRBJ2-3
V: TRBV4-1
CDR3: CASSQALAGVTDTQYF
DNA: TGCGCCAGCAGCCAAGCACTAGCGGGGGTGACAGATACGCAGTATTTT

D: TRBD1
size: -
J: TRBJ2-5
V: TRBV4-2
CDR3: CASSQPSDRGLETQYF
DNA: TGTGCCAGCAGCCAACCCTCGGACAGGGGGCTTGAGACCCAGTACTTC

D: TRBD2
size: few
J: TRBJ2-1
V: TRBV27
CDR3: CASTLYSGGTPRFF
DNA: TGTGCCAGCACCCTTTACAGCGGGGGAACGCCTCGGTTCTTC

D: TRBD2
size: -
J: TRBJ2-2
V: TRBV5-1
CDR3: CASSLAGAVTGELFF
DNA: TGCGCCAGCAGCTTAGCGGGAGCTGTTACCGGGGAGCTGTTTTTT

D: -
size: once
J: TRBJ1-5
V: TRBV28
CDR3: CASIGGGAGQPQHF
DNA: TGTGCCAGCATAGGGGGGGGCGCGGGGCAGCCCCAGCATTTT

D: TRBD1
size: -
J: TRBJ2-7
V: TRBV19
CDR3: CASSNSGQIGYEQYF
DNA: TGTGCCAGTAGTAACTCGGGACAGATAGGATACGAGCAGTACTTC

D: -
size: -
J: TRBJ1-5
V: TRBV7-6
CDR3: CASSLAEGEPQHF
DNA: TGTGCCAGCAGCTTAGCCGAAGGGGAGCCCCAGCATTTT

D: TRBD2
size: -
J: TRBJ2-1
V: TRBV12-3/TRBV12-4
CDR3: CAWGLAGDNEQFF
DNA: TGTGCCTGGGGACTAGCGGGAGACAATGAGCAGTTCTTC

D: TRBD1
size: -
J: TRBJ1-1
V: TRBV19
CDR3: CASSPLTGGDTEAFF
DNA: TGTGCCAGTAGTCCACTGACAGGGGGGGACACTGAAGCTTTCTTT

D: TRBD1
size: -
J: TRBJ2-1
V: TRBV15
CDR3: CATSSLGDRAHNEQFF
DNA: TGTGCCACCAGTTCCCTCGGGGACAGGGCCCACAATGAGCAGTTCTTC

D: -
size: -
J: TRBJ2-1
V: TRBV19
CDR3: CASSYSLQGIRFF
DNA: TGTGCCAGTAGTTATTCCTTGCAGGGTATAAGGTTCTTC

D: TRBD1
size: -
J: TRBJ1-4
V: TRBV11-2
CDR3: CASRKSGAGGFEKLFF
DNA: TGTGCCAGCAGGAAATCTGGGGCAGGGGGCTTTGAAAAACTGTTTTTT

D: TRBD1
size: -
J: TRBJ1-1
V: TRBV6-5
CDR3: CASSYPGRGTEAFF
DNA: TGTGCCAGCAGTTACCCGGGCAGGGGGACTGAAGCTTTCTTT

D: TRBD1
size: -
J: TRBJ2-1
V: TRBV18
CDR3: CASSGGQGERNEQFF
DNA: TGTGCCAGCTCAGGAGGACAGGGAGAACGGAATGAGCAGTTCTTC

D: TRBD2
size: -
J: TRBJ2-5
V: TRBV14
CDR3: CASSPRLAGAGETQYF
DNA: TGTGCCAGCAGCCCCCGACTAGCGGGGGCAGGAGAGACCCAGTACTTC

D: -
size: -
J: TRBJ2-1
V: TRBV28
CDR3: CASSSPPGDNEQFF
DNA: TGTGCCAGCAGTTCCCCCCCGGGGGACAATGAGCAGTTCTTC

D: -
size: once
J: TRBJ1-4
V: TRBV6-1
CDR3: CASSEVRDNEKLFF
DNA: TGTGCCAGCAGTGAAGTCAGGGATAATGAAAAACTGTTTTTT